These 30 T cell receptor beta chains were all obtained from the same sample, sequenced in a study of molecular identifiers for immune sequencing clone quantification. Using its own MiXCR run on the PCR reads, TCRdb lists one record per CDR3 protein. The data contain hundreds of thousands of distinct CDR3 sequences, around 25% of them singletons. Material: naive CD8+ T cells from blood, with Jurkat cell RNA spiked in. Subset defined: FACS-sorted CD8+CD4-CCR7+CD45RA+ naive T cells. The receptors here all came from a human donor in good health. Some libraries in this study had Jurkat cell RNA spiked in.

Concerning this clonotype itself: The junction differs from germline at one of its ends, possibly a read error. This chain joins TRBV6-2 or TRBV6-3 and TRBJ2-1, with TRBD2 matching 7 bases. This CDR3 region has 15 residues. CDR1 is MNHEY, CDR2 SVGEGT, per germline. Written as DNA, the CDR3 is TGTGCCGGCAGTTACACCGGGGGGTATTACAATGAGCAGTTCTTC. Translating gives CAGSYTGGYYNEQFF.

This clonotype was seen repeatedly, ten times or more. The chain joins TRBV28 to TRBJ2-3; TRBD2 aligns across 10 bases. CDR3 size: 18 residues. The V and J ends lost 6 bases and 6 bases, in that order; junction bases with no gene match: 18. The germline V gene has CDR1 MDHEN and CDR2 SYDVKM. The CDR3 region has the DNA TGTGCCAGCAGCCTAGGACCTGGACTAGCGGCGCTAGGGGATACGCAGTATTTT. Amino acids: CASSLGPGLAALGDTQYF.

The chain uses TRBV9 and TRBJ2-3, with D perhaps matching TRBD2 (5 bases). The CDR3 consists of 15 residues. The V gene lost 0 bases and the J gene lost 2 bases, with 10 bases spanning the gap. The V gene's germline CDR1 is SGDLS and CDR2 YYNGEE. The CDR3 loop reads CASSVGRGLTDTQYF. In nucleotides, the CDR3 is TGTGCCAGCAGCGTAGGGAGAGGGCTCACAGATACGCAGTATTTT.

At least ten counts were recorded for this clonotype. This chain connects TRBV29-1 to TRBJ2-2, with 8 bases aligning to TRBD1. V lost 7 bases, J lost 4 bases, and 8 bases stayed unmatched. Germline CDR1 SQVTM, CDR2 ANQGSEA. This CDR3 is built from 14 residues. CDR3 bases: TGCAGCGCCCGGGGGACAGGTATCACCGGGGAGCTGTTTTTT. Translating gives CSARGTGITGELFF.

The genes are TRBV27 and TRBJ1-5; D is uncertain. The V end was cut by 5 bases, the J end by 6 bases, with 17 bases between. Germline V CDR1 and CDR2: MNHEY, SMNVEV (reference sequence). CDR3 length equals 15 residues. The CDR3 region is CASSPTGPRAQPQHF. The CDR3 DNA sequence: TGTGCCAGCAGTCCTACCGGACCCCGTGCTCAGCCCCAGCATTTT.

This clonotype was seen ten or more times. The V gene is TRBV7-9, the J gene TRBJ2-3; 8 nucleotides match TRBD2. Germline assignment: CDR1 SEHNR and CDR2 FQNEAQ (reference sequence). V lost 5 bases and J lost 2; bases outside the gene matches: 15. The CDR3 runs 18 residues. CDR3 sequence: CASSPVFSGGPNTDTQYF. The CDR3 DNA sequence: TGTGCCAGCAGCCCGGTCTTTTCGGGAGGGCCAAACACAGATACGCAGTATTTT.

This clonotype was counted many times. V gene TRBV5-1 combines with J gene TRBJ1-1; D is uncertain. V shed 0 bases and J shed 4 bases, with 13 bases lying between them. There are 15 residues in the CDR3. Germline CDR1 reads SGHRS; CDR2 reads YFSETQ. The DNA for the CDR3 is TGCGCCAGCAGCTTGGCCTCCTTAGGAGGCACTGAAGCTTTCTTT. The encoded protein is CASSLASLGGTEAFF.

A note on this clonotype: Being one base from a much bigger clone, this may be a read error. The chain is built from TRBV29-1 and TRBJ2-7; TRBD1 matches at 7 bases. Germline loops: CDR1 SQVTM, CDR2 ANQGSEA. CDR3 length: 13 amino acids. J gave up 7 bases and V 4 bases, and 10 bases lay outside the gene matches. The CDR3 sequence is CSVGRMRQGEQYF. The CDR3, as DNA: TGCAGCGTTGGACGAATGAGACAGGGTGAGCAGTACTTC.

The chain joins TRBV7-9 to TRBJ2-1; the match to TRBD2 covers 10 bases. This CDR3 is 17 amino acids long. The germline CDR1 and CDR2 sequences are SEHNR and FQNEAQ (reference sequence). Trimming at V came to 5 bases and at J to 4 bases, leaving 11 bases not matched to a gene. The CDR3 spells CASSPARGSGGYNEQFF. CDR3 nucleotides: TGTGCCAGCAGCCCCGCTCGTGGTAGCGGGGGGTACAATGAGCAGTTCTTC.

The V and J genes are TRBV7-9 and TRBJ2-1, with 12 bases lining up with TRBD2. Germline V gene sequence: CDR1 SEHNR, CDR2 FQNEAQ (reference sequence). V was clipped by 1 base and J by 8 bases; unmatched bases: 3. The CDR3 has 15 amino acids. The CDR3 region is CASSLVTSGRYEQFF. In DNA, the CDR3 is TGTGCCAGCAGCTTAGTCACTAGCGGGAGGTATGAGCAGTTCTTC.

This chain uses TRBV25-1 with TRBJ1-5; D unclear. Looked up from germline, CDR1 is MGHDK and CDR2 is SYGVNS. Trimming shortened V by 2 bases and J by 0 bases, and 5 bases separated the two germline ends. The CDR3 is 14 amino acids. CDR3: CASSETASNQPQHF. In DNA, the CDR3 is TGTGCCAGCAGTGAAACGGCTAGCAATCAGCCCCAGCATTTT.

This chain joins TRBV18 and TRBJ2-1; TRBD1 is a possible D gene (6 bases). This CDR3 has 15 residues. V gave up 1 base and J gave up 4 bases, with 11 bases separating them. The V gene's germline CDR1 is KGHSH and CDR2 LQKENI. CDR3 loop: CASSPQGEKYNEQFF. CDR3 in DNA: TGTGCCAGCTCACCACAGGGGGAGAAGTACAATGAGCAGTTCTTC.

This clonotype was counted between two and nine times. The chain links TRBV6-2 or TRBV6-3 to TRBJ1-2; no definite D call. Trimming removed 7 bases at V and 9 bases at J, with 21 bases between. This CDR3 is built from 14 residues. Per germline, CDR1 MNHEY and CDR2 SVGEGT. DNA of the CDR3: TGTGCCAGCACCCTGGACTTGCGCGGAGGGAGCTACACCTTC. Translating gives CASTLDLRGGSYTF.

The J gene is TRBJ2-7, the V gene TRBV19; 9 nucleotides line up with TRBD2. Per germline, CDR1 LNHDA and CDR2 SQIVND (reference sequence). The CDR3 is 12 amino acids. Unmatched junction bases numbered 0, after V lost 3 bases and J lost 6 bases. CDR3 protein: CASSMGLAEQYF. As DNA, the CDR3 is TGTGCCAGTAGTATGGGACTAGCCGAGCAGTACTTC.

Many counts were recorded for this clonotype. The rearrangement joins TRBV14 to TRBJ2-3; the D is unclear. Between the trimmed V and J ends, which lost 3 bases and 0 bases, there was a span of 13 bases. CDR1 SGHDN and CDR2 FVKESK come from the germline V gene. The CDR3 has 16 amino acids. In nucleotides, the CDR3 is TGTGCCAGCAGCCACATAAGACACTCTAGCACAGATACGCAGTATTTT. Translated, it gives CASSHIRHSSTDTQYF.

Comments on this clonotype: A much larger clone differs from this one at a single base, so this may be a read error. V usage is TRBV4-1 and J usage is TRBJ1-6; the D is unclear. The CDR3 contains 14 residues. From germline, CDR1 is MGHRA and CDR2 YSYEKL. The chain's CDR3 is CASSIWTENSHLHF. The CDR3 nucleotides are TGCGCCAGCAGTATATGGACGGAGAATTCACACCTCCACTTT.

For the CDR3, the DNA is TGTGCCAGCAGCGACGGGACAGGTAACACTGAAGCTTTCTTT. Translated: CASSDGTGNTEAFF. The V and J genes are TRBV7-9 and TRBJ1-1; 8 nucleotides line up with TRBD1. The V and J ends lost 5 bases and 2 bases, in that order; junction bases with no gene match: 4. Germline assignment: CDR1 SEHNR and CDR2 FQNEAQ (reference sequence). The CDR3 sequence is 14 residues long.

Worth noting for this clonotype: This may be a read error: a much more frequent sequence differs by one nucleotide. The chain combines TRBV5-1 with TRBJ2-7, with 8 bases fitting TRBD1. CDR3 length equals 14 residues. Germline V CDR1 and CDR2: SGHRS, YFSETQ. CDR3 region: CASSSRTGPYEQCF. CDR3 DNA: TGCGCCAGCAGCTCCCGGACAGGGCCCTACGAGCAGTGCTTC.

This clonotype has a handful of counts. V usage is TRBV14 and J usage is TRBJ2-7; the D is unclear. Trimming removed 1 base from V and 2 bases from J, with 9 bases in between. The germline gives CDR1 SGHDN, CDR2 FVKESK. The CDR3 extends over 14 amino acids. This chain's CDR3 is CASSQGGSPYEQYF. The CDR3 DNA sequence: TGTGCCAGCAGCCAAGGCGGATCCCCCTACGAGCAGTACTTC. Looking up the rest from reference TRBV14 and TRBJ2-7 gives the full variable domain: EAGVTQFPSHSVIEKGQTVTLRCDPISGHDNLYWYRRVMGKEIKFLLHFVKESKQDESGMPNNRFLAERTGGTYSTLKVQPAELEDSGVYFCASSQGGSPYEQYFGPGTRLTVT.

Details on this clonotype: A much larger clone lies a single base off, so this may be a read error. This CDR3 is CASGGLAEEAQYF. CDR3 in DNA: TGTGCCAGCGGGGGACTAGCGGAAGAGGCCCAGTACTTC. J is TRBJ2-5 and V is TRBV7-2; 11 bases align to TRBD2. The CDR3 contains 13 residues. CDR1 is SGHTA and CDR2 is FQGNSA in the germline V gene.

This chain joins TRBV20-1 and TRBJ2-7; D may be TRBD1 or TRBD2 (5 bases each). Germline CDR1 is DFQATT and CDR2 is SNEGSKA (reference sequence). V lost 0 bases and J 3 bases, leaving 15 bases between the germline ends. The CDR3 consists of 15 residues. Written as DNA, the CDR3 is TGCAGTGCTAGAGATTGGGAGCAGGGTAACTACGAGCAGTACTTC. Amino acid sequence: CSARDWEQGNYEQYF.

The chain couples TRBV6-2 or TRBV6-3 to TRBJ2-7, with a weak D call TRBD2 (5 bases). There are 12 residues in the CDR3. Germline V CDR1 and CDR2: MNHEY, SVGEGT. V lost 8 bases and J 8 bases, leaving 16 bases between the germline ends. The CDR3 spells CASGELGYKQYF. The CDR3 DNA reads TGTGCCAGCGGGGAGCTTGGGTACAAGCAGTACTTC.

This clonotype was seen only a few times. The chain combines TRBV11-2 with TRBJ1-1; 10 bases fit TRBD1. The V segment lost 6 bases and the J segment 1 base; nucleotides outside the gene matches: 2. The CDR3 loop spans 14 amino acids. CDR1 is SGHAT and CDR2 is FQNNGV in the germline V gene. CDR3 coding DNA: TGTGCCAGCAGGACAGGGGGCGCGAACACTGAAGCTTTCTTT. Protein sequence: CASRTGGANTEAFF.

This clonotype was counted only a few times. The junction differs from germline at one of its ends, possibly a read error. The V call is TRBV13, the J call TRBJ2-3; weak D call: TRBD2 (6 bases). This CDR3 region has 14 residues. Per the germline V gene, CDR1 is PRHDT and CDR2 is FYEKMQ (reference sequence). The CDR3 region is CASTQGRGTDTRYF. DNA of the CDR3: TGTGCCAGCACCCAAGGGCGGGGCACAGATACGCGGTATTTT.

This clonotype has only a few counts. V and J are TRBV11-2 and TRBJ2-3, with 7 bases fitting TRBD1. Germline assignment: CDR1 SGHAT and CDR2 FQNNGV. Losses at the gene ends were 5 bases for V and 8 bases for J; bases not matched to a gene: 4. The CDR3 contains 12 residues. CDR3 loop: CASSQDRVTQYF. The CDR3 bases are TGTGCCAGCAGCCAAGACAGGGTTACGCAGTATTTT.

Details on this clonotype: The junction differs from germline at one of its ends, possibly a read error. V usage is TRBV25-1 and J usage is TRBJ2-5, with D perhaps assigned TRBD1 or TRBD2 (5 bases each). Germline V gene sequence: CDR1 MGHDK, CDR2 SYGVNS. This CDR3 contains 14 residues. CDR3 amino acids: CASSEFRGVEPQYF. CDR3 in DNA: TGTGCCAGCAGTGAATTTCGAGGGGTAGAGCCCCAGTACTTC.

This clonotype was detected ten times or more. The chain joins TRBV27 to TRBJ2-3; D is undetermined. V was shortened by 3 bases and J by 4 bases, with 11 bases between the two germline ends. CDR3 length: 14 residues. Germline lookup yields CDR1 MNHEY and CDR2 SMNVEV (reference sequence). As DNA, the CDR3 is TGTGCCAGCAGTTTTACGGAGACGGCAGATACGCAGTATTTT. It yields the protein CASSFTETADTQYF.

V and J are TRBV29-1 and TRBJ2-7; the D gene is possibly TRBD1 (6 bases). V was cut by 6 bases and J by 6 bases, with 15 bases left in between. The CDR3 has 12 residues. The germline V gene encodes CDR1 SQVTM and CDR2 ANQGSEA. The chain's CDR3 is CSVQGTPIEQYF. The CDR3 coding sequence is TGCAGCGTCCAGGGGACCCCCATCGAGCAGTACTTC.

The table lists this clonotype with many counts. The rearrangement uses TRBV4-3 and TRBJ2-7, with TRBD2 as a possible D gene (6 bases). This CDR3 region has 15 residues. V was clipped by 4 bases and J by 6 bases, with 19 bases between them. Germline assignment: CDR1 LGHNA and CDR2 YSLEER. The CDR3 DNA reads TGCGCCAGCAGCCTATGGACTACCACGGAGTCCGAGCAGTACTTC. Translated, it gives CASSLWTTTESEQYF.

At least ten counts were recorded for this clonotype. The chain uses TRBV2 and TRBJ2-6; TRBD1 might be the D (5 bases). Looked up from germline, CDR1 is SNHLY and CDR2 is FYNNEI. The germline V and J ends were trimmed by 3 bases and 0 bases, with 9 bases remaining between them. The CDR3 totals 16 residues. The CDR3: CASSETANSGANVLTF. The CDR3 nucleotides are TGTGCCAGCAGTGAGACAGCCAACTCTGGGGCCAACGTCCTGACTTTC.